The 27 T cell receptor beta chains listed next were all sequenced from one sample in a study of blood T cell repertoires in COVID-19 (dated by TCRdb to between 2020 and 2021). Library preparation employed the immunoSEQ multiplex PCR assay. What TCRdb holds here is the immuneACCESS table cut down to in-frame rearrangements. Part of the clones is not present; checked against another copy, under half of the missing clones reflect an unresolved V gene, and the others are unexplained. The sample table contains around 230,000 clones; only one count was recorded for roughly 85% of them. The ten largest clones take up less than 6.5% of the sample. Sequenced input: peripheral blood. The receptors here all came from a man in his fifties or sixties with COVID-19, enrolled during active disease.

V is TRBV7-2 and J is TRBJ1-3, with TRBD1 matching over 7 bases. Unmatched junction bases numbered 4, after V lost 1 base and J lost 7 bases. Germline values: CDR1 SGHTA, CDR2 FQGNSA. The CDR3 runs 14 residues. CDR3 coding DNA: TGTGCCAGCAGCTTAGGGGTGACAGGGAACACCATATATTTT. Protein: CASSLGVTGNTIYF.

This chain links TRBV9 with TRBJ2-7; D remains unclear. CDR1 is SGDLS, CDR2 YYNGEE, per germline. There are 14 residues in the CDR3. V lost 4 bases and J 1 base, leaving 12 bases between the germline ends. The CDR3 nucleotides read TGTGCCAGCAGCAATACGTGGCAGTCCTACGAGCAGTACTTC. This translates into CASSNTWQSYEQYF.

The gene calls are TRBV7-2 and TRBJ1-1; TRBD1 matches at 9 bases. CDR3 length: 14 residues. J gave up 7 bases and V 5 bases, and 8 bases lay outside the gene matches. Germline CDR1 is SGHTA and CDR2 is FQGNSA. Here the CDR3 reads CASSERTGVSEAFF. CDR3 in DNA: TGTGCCAGCAGCGAACGGACAGGGGTGAGTGAAGCTTTCTTT.

Details on this clone: A junction boundary mismatches the germline segment, possibly from a read error. The chain carries TRBV7-9 and TRBJ1-6; no clear D gene. The CDR3 is made up of 14 amino acids. Germline assignment: CDR1 SEHNR and CDR2 FQNEAQ (reference sequence). The chain's CDR3 is CASRLGGFDSPLHF. The CDR3 coding sequence is TGTGCCAGCAGGTTAGGCGGATTTGATTCACCCCTCCACTTT.

In this sample, this clone turned up once. The chain has TRBV18 and TRBJ1-6; D gene uncertain. The V end lost 1 base, the J end lost 8 bases, and 6 bases lay between the germline ends. This CDR3 contains 13 residues. The germline V gene encodes CDR1 KGHSH and CDR2 LQKENI. CDR3: CASSPQSYSPLHF. DNA of the CDR3: TGTGCCAGCTCACCACAAAGCTATTCACCCCTCCACTTT.

The rearrangement joins TRBV10-3 to TRBJ2-1; 9 nucleotides line up with TRBD2. The germline V gene has CDR1 ENHRY and CDR2 SYGVKD. V was pared by 4 bases and J by 0 bases, with 10 bases of the junction left unmatched. This CDR3 has 18 residues. The CDR3 DNA is TGTGCCATCAGTGGAAAGGTAGCGGGGGTCCTCTCCTACAATGAGCAGTTCTTC. Protein product: CAISGKVAGVLSYNEQFF.

This sequence joins TRBV30 and TRBJ2-7; 7 bases align to TRBD2. J gave up 6 bases and V 0 bases, and 8 bases lay outside the gene matches. CDR3 length: 14 amino acids. Germline CDR1 reads GTSNPN; CDR2 reads SVGIG (reference sequence). CDR3 sequence: CAWSVRGLTSEQYF. DNA of the CDR3: TGTGCCTGGAGTGTAAGGGGACTAACTAGCGAGCAGTACTTC.

The gene calls are TRBV2 and TRBJ2-3; 9 nucleotides align to TRBD1. V was clipped by 8 bases and J by 3 bases; unmatched bases: 6. CDR1 is SNHLY and CDR2 is FYNNEI in the germline V gene. The CDR3 is made up of 14 amino acids. CDR3 loop: CASCRDRVTDTQYF. CDR3 sequence (DNA): TGTGCCAGCTGCCGGGACAGGGTTACAGATACGCAGTATTTT.

The CDR3 DNA sequence: TGTGCCAGCAGCTTGGCCCGGGTTACTACTGAAGCTTTCTTT. It translates to CASSLARVTTEAFF. The V gene is TRBV5-5, the J gene TRBJ1-1; no clear D gene. Deletions cut 0 bases from V and 5 bases from J, with 11 bases between. This CDR3 contains 14 residues. Germline V CDR1 and CDR2: SGHKS, YYEKEE (reference sequence).

The chain recombines TRBV3-1 (or the pseudogene TRBV3-2) with TRBJ2-2, with D possibly matching TRBD1 (5 bases). Per the germline V gene, CDR1 is LGHDT and CDR2 is YNNKEL (reference sequence). The CDR3 spans 16 residues. V was pared by 0 bases and J by 4 bases, with 12 bases between. CDR3 coding DNA: TGTGCCAGCAGCCAAGATAAAGGCCAGGGCACCGGGGAGCTGTTTTTT. Protein sequence: CASSQDKGQGTGELFF.

The chain recombines TRBV5-8 with TRBJ1-4, with 7 nucleotides matching TRBD1. The CDR3 spans 15 residues. Germline-derived CDR1 and CDR2 are SGHTS and YDEGEE. Unmatched junction bases numbered 6, after V lost 1 base and J lost 6 bases. The chain's CDR3 is CASSLSFGTDEKLFF. The CDR3, as DNA: TGTGCCAGCAGCTTGAGCTTTGGGACAGATGAAAAACTGTTTTTT.

The chain has TRBV15 and TRBJ2-7, with D maybe TRBD1 (6 bases). The length of the CDR3 is 16 residues. Looked up from germline, CDR1 is LNHNV and CDR2 is YYDKDF (reference sequence). Trimming pared 0 bases from V and 2 bases from J, leaving 14 bases between. For the CDR3, the DNA is TGTGCCACCAGCAGAGATACTCACAGGGACCCCTACGAGCAGTACTTC. Translated, it gives CATSRDTHRDPYEQYF.

J is TRBJ2-7 and V is TRBV7-3, with D possibly being TRBD2 (6 bases). The CDR3 consists of 13 residues. V dropped 4 bases and J dropped 2 bases, with 9 bases sitting between them. Germline V gene data show CDR1 as SGHTA and CDR2 as FQGTGA. CDR3 in amino acids: CASSSGTPYEQYF. CDR3 in DNA: TGTGCCAGCAGCTCCGGGACTCCCTACGAGCAGTACTTC.

The rearrangement uses TRBV2 and TRBJ2-5; 8 nucleotides line up with TRBD1. Germline V gene sequence: CDR1 SNHLY, CDR2 FYNNEI. Unmatched junction bases numbered 12, after V lost 7 bases and J lost 2 bases. The CDR3 consists of 16 residues. CDR3 residues: CASTTLGQGAQETQYF. CDR3 DNA sequence: TGTGCCAGCACCACCCTCGGCCAGGGGGCTCAAGAGACCCAGTACTTC.

V usage is TRBV11-2 and J usage is TRBJ2-3; D is perhaps TRBD2 (6 bases). Germline CDR1 SGHAT, CDR2 FQNNGV. The V gene lost 5 bases and the J gene lost 8 bases, with 11 bases spanning the gap. The CDR3 contains 12 residues. The CDR3 nucleotides read TGTGCCAGCAGCCCCCAGGGAGGTACGCAGTATTTT. Its translation: CASSPQGGTQYF.

For the CDR3, the DNA is TGTGCCAGCAGGATAGACAGAAATAATTCACCCCTCCACTTT. Translating it yields CASRIDRNNSPLHF. This chain connects TRBV4-2 to TRBJ1-6, with D possibly being TRBD1 (5 bases). V dropped 6 bases and J dropped 5 bases, with 11 bases sitting between them. CDR1 is LGHNA and CDR2 is YNFKEQ in the germline V gene. This CDR3 region has 14 residues.

The chain joins TRBV11-3 to TRBJ2-1, with TRBD1 matching 8 bases. V was pared by 2 bases and J by 3 bases, with 9 bases of the junction left unmatched. This CDR3 is 17 amino acids long. Per the germline V gene, CDR1 is SGHNT and CDR2 is YENEEA. The CDR3 region has the DNA TGTGCCAGCAGCTTAAACCCCGGACAGGGAGGCTACAATGAGCAGTTCTTC. It codes for CASSLNPGQGGYNEQFF.

The V gene is TRBV14, the J gene TRBJ2-7, with 9 positions matching TRBD2. CDR3 length equals 14 residues. Germline V gene data show CDR1 as SGHDN and CDR2 as FVKESK. Unmatched junction bases numbered 1, after V lost 1 base and J lost 3 bases. The CDR3 is CASSQGLADYEQYF. CDR3 bases: TGTGCCAGCAGCCAAGGACTAGCGGACTACGAGCAGTACTTC. The full variable domain, completed using reference TRBV14 and TRBJ2-7, is EAGVTQFPSHSVIEKGQTVTLRCDPISGHDNLYWYRRVMGKEIKFLLHFVKESKQDESGMPNNRFLAERTGGTYSTLKVQPAELEDSGVYFCASSQGLADYEQYFGPGTRLTVT.

The chain uses TRBV18 and TRBJ1-1; D gene uncertain. V shed 6 bases and J shed 0 bases, with 11 bases lying between them. The CDR3 extends over 14 amino acids. CDR1 is KGHSH, CDR2 LQKENI, per germline. CDR3: CASSRLQVNTEAFF. The CDR3 nucleotides read TGTGCCAGCTCGCGCCTTCAAGTGAACACTGAAGCTTTCTTT.

Note on this clone: The sample holds other DNA sequences that translate to the same CDR3. The chain links TRBV19 to TRBJ1-5, with 7 bases identical to TRBD1. Per the germline V gene, CDR1 is LNHDA and CDR2 is SQIVND (reference sequence). The CDR3 is 14 residues long. V was clipped by 5 bases and J by 1 base; unmatched bases: 2. CDR3 residues: CASSDRDSNQPQHF. CDR3 DNA sequence: TGTGCCAGTAGTGACAGGGACAGCAATCAGCCCCAGCATTTT.

The gene calls are TRBV18 and TRBJ1-1, with TRBD1 as a possible D gene (6 bases). The germline gives CDR1 KGHSH, CDR2 LQKENI. V lost 3 bases and J 1 base, leaving 15 bases between the germline ends. There are 16 residues in the CDR3. CDR3 region: CASSPPVGTPNTEAFF. In nucleotides, the CDR3 is TGTGCCAGCTCACCCCCAGTCGGGACACCGAACACTGAAGCTTTCTTT.

The rearrangement links TRBV5-4 to TRBJ2-2; D uncertain. Germline CDR1 is SGHNT and CDR2 is YYREEE (reference sequence). Trimming shortened V by 0 bases and J by 1 base, and 7 bases separated the two germline ends. CDR3 length: 15 residues. CDR3 coding DNA: TGTGCCAGCAGCTTGGTCCCACTGAACACCGGGGAGCTGTTTTTT. Residues: CASSLVPLNTGELFF. The entire variable domain, with the rest obtained from reference TRBV5-4 and TRBJ2-2, is as follows: ETGVTQSPTHLIKTRGQQVTLRCSSQSGHNTVSWYQQALGQGPQFIFQYYREEENGRGNFPPRFSGLQFPNYSSELNVNALELDDSALYLCASSLVPLNTGELFFGEGSRLTVL.

The table lists this clone with a few counts. V usage is TRBV30 and J usage is TRBJ1-5; D unclear. V shed 2 bases and J shed 2 bases, with 7 bases lying between them. CDR3 length equals 13 residues. Germline lookup yields CDR1 GTSNPN and CDR2 SVGIG (reference sequence). CDR3 residues: CAWSPRGNQPQHF. CDR3 in DNA: TGTGCCTGGAGTCCCCGGGGCAATCAGCCCCAGCATTTT.

The rearrangement joins TRBV3-1 (or the pseudogene TRBV3-2) to TRBJ1-4, with a tentative D call TRBD1 (5 bases). The CDR3 sequence is 15 residues long. With 4 bases removed from V and 5 bases from J, the gap between germline ends came to 14 bases. Germline V lookup: CDR1 LGHDT, CDR2 YNNKEL (reference sequence). The CDR3 here is CASSPGGQRNEKLFF. CDR3 DNA: TGTGCCAGCAGCCCTGGTGGACAAAGAAATGAAAAACTGTTTTTT.

The genes are TRBV18 and TRBJ2-4; 8 nucleotides agree with TRBD1. Germline V lookup: CDR1 KGHSH, CDR2 LQKENI. The CDR3 totals 15 residues. The J segment lost 4 bases and the V segment lost 2 bases, leaving 4 bases of the junction unmatched. The CDR3 DNA sequence: TGTGCCAGCTCACCATCTCGGACAGGGAAAAACATTCAGTACTTC. This gives the protein CASSPSRTGKNIQYF.

This sequence joins TRBV9 and TRBJ1-3; the D gene is possibly TRBD1 (5 bases). Per germline, CDR1 SGDLS and CDR2 YYNGEE. The CDR3 runs 16 residues. V lost 0 bases and J lost 5, with 15 bases in between. The CDR3 loop is CASSVGTLQSRNTIYF. In DNA form, the CDR3 reads TGTGCCAGCAGCGTAGGGACACTCCAGTCGCGAAACACCATATATTTT.

CDR3: CASSTYRGTSYEQYF. CDR3 in DNA: TGTGCCAGCAGCACCTACAGGGGGACCTCCTACGAGCAGTACTTC. This chain joins TRBV7-9 and TRBJ2-7, with TRBD1 matching over 8 bases. Per the germline V gene, CDR1 is SEHNR and CDR2 is FQNEAQ (reference sequence). The CDR3 has 15 amino acids. Unmatched junction bases numbered 6, after V lost 5 bases and J lost 0 bases. The full variable domain, its missing parts supplied by reference TRBV7-9 and TRBJ2-7, is DTGVSQNPRHKITKRGQNVTFRCDPISEHNRLYWYRQTLGQGPEFLTYFQNEAQLEKSRLLSDRFSAERPKGSFSTLEIQRTEQGDSAMYLCASSTYRGTSYEQYFGPGTRLTVT.